A single sample is the source of the 8 T cell receptor beta chains below, sequenced in a study of CD4 T cells in relation to SARS-CoV-2 and coronaviruses. Unexposed donor CD4+ T cells date from about 2011-2018, before the COVID-19 pandemic. Assay used: immunoSEQ multiplex PCR; TCRdb lists only in-frame clones, some missing. The profile shows about 65,000 clones, 80% to 90% of them singletons. Sequencing used memory CD4+ T cells from PBMCs. These receptors all stem from a human donor in good health.

This chain links TRBV3-1 (or the pseudogene TRBV3-2) with TRBJ2-2; D gene unclear. CDR1 and CDR2 from the germline V gene are LGHDT and YNNKEL (reference sequence). V was trimmed by 0 bases and J by 7 bases, leaving 3 bases between them. The CDR3 is 12 amino acids. The CDR3 DNA follows: TGTGCCAGCAGCCAAGAAATCGGGGAGCTGTTTTTT. This gives the protein CASSQEIGELFF.

In its sample, this clone was seen a few times. This chain connects TRBV15 to TRBJ2-5; D is uncertain. This CDR3 has 12 amino acids. In germline, CDR1 is LNHNV, CDR2 YYDKDF (reference sequence). V was pared by 0 bases and J by 5 bases, with 4 bases between. CDR3 loop: CATSRDGETQYF. DNA for the CDR3: TGTGCCACCAGCAGAGACGGGGAGACCCAGTACTTC.

The chain combines TRBV28 with TRBJ1-5; D perhaps matches TRBD1 (6 bases). Germline loops: CDR1 MDHEN, CDR2 SYDVKM. Trimming cost V 3 bases and J 2 bases, with 14 bases left between them. The CDR3 runs 16 residues. CDR3 DNA sequence: TGTGCCAGCAGTTTGAATAGGGGGGGTGGCAATCAGCCCCAGCATTTT. Its protein product is CASSLNRGGGNQPQHF.

As regards this clone: One end of the junction is discordant with germline, which a read error may explain. CDR3 sequence reads: CASSAVPSSGSTIYF. The CDR3 nucleotides read TGCGCCAGCAGTGCCGTTCCAAGCTCTGGAAGCACCATATATTTT. This chain joins TRBV10-1 and TRBJ1-3; no clear D gene. Germline CDR1 is WNHNN and CDR2 is SYGVQD (reference sequence). The CDR3 runs 15 residues.

This sequence joins TRBV9 and TRBJ2-7, with D possibly TRBD1 on 6 matching bases. Trimming pared 6 bases from V and 5 bases from J, leaving 15 bases between. Germline loops: CDR1 SGDLS, CDR2 YYNGEE. The CDR3 has 13 amino acids. The CDR3, as DNA: TGTGCCAGCAATAGAGACAGGTATGACGAGCAGTACTTC. Amino acid sequence: CASNRDRYDEQYF.

The chain recombines TRBV29-1 with TRBJ1-2; 10 bases are a match to TRBD1. This CDR3 spans 13 amino acids. With V trimmed by 4 bases and J by 4 bases, 3 bases remained unmatched. Germline-derived CDR1 and CDR2 are SQVTM and ANQGSEA. The CDR3 loop reads CSVGDRGFYGYTF. Written as DNA, the CDR3 is TGCAGCGTTGGGGACAGGGGTTTCTATGGCTACACCTTC.

The V and J genes are TRBV6-6 and TRBJ2-7; perhaps TRBD1 as D (7 bases). Germline assignment: CDR1 MNHNY and CDR2 SVGAGI (reference sequence). Trimming took off 0 bases at V and 2 bases at J, with 14 bases between the two ends. The CDR3 covers 16 residues. In nucleotides, the CDR3 is TGTGCCAGCAGTTACTCCCGGCAGGGGGGCACCTACGAGCAGTACTTC. Protein: CASSYSRQGGTYEQYF.

This clone is a singleton in its sample. The J gene is TRBJ2-7, the V gene TRBV4-3, with 9 bases that match TRBD1. The CDR3 length is 17 residues. The junction had 13 bases not matched to a gene; V was cut back by 4 bases and J by 3 bases. Germline V lookup: CDR1 LGHNA, CDR2 YSLEER. CDR3 sequence reads: CASSLGTGRERGYEQYF. DNA for the CDR3: TGCGCCAGCAGCCTTGGGACAGGGAGGGAACGTGGCTACGAGCAGTACTTC.